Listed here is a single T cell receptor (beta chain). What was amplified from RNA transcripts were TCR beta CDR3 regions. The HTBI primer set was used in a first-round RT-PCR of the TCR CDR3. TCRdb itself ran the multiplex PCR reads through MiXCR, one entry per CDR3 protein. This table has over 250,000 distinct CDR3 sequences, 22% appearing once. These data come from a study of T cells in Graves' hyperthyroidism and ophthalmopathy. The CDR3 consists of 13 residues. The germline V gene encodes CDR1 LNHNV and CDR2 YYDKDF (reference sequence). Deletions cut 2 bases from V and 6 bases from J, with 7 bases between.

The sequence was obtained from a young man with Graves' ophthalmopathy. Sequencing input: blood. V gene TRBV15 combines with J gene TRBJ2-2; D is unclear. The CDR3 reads CATSRPPSGELFF. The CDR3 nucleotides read TGTGCCACCAGCAGACCCCCGTCCGGGGAGCTGTTTTTT.